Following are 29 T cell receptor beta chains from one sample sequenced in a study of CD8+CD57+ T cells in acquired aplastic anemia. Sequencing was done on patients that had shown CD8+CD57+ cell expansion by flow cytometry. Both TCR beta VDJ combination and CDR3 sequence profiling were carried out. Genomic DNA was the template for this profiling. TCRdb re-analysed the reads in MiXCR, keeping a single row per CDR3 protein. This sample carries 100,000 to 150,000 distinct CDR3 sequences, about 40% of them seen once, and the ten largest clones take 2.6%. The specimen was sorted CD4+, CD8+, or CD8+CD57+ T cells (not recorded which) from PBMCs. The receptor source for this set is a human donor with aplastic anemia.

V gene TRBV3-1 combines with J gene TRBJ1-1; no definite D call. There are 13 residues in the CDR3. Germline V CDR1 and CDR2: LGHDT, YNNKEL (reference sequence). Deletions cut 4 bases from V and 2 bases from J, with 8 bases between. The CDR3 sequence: CASSLKSNTEAFF. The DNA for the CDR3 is TGTGCCAGCAGCCTTAAAAGCAACACTGAAGCTTTCTTT.

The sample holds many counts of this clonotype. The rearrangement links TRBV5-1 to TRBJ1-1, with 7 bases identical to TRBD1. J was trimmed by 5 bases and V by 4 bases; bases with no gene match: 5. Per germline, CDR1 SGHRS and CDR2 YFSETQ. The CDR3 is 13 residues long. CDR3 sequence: CASSDREYTEAFF. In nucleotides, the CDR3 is TGCGCCAGCAGCGACAGGGAATATACTGAAGCTTTCTTT.

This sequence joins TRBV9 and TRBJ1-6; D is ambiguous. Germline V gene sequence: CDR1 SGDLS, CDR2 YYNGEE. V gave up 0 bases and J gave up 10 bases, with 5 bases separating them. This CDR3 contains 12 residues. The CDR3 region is CASSVDESPLHF. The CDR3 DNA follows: TGTGCCAGCAGCGTAGATGAATCACCCCTCCACTTT.

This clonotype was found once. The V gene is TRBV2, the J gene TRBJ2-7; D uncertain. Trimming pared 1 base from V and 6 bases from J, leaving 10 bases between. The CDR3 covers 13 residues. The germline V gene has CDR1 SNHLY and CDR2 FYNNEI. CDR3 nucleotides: TGTGCCAGCAGTGAAGAGGCGTACGCCGAGCAGTACTTC. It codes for CASSEEAYAEQYF.

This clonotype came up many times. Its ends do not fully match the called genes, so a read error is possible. This chain's CDR3 is CASSEALGTGGYF. CDR3 bases: TGTGCCAGCAGTGAAGCGCTTGGGACAGGGGGGTACTTC. The J gene is TRBJ1-2, the V gene TRBV2; 11 nucleotides align to TRBD1. The CDR3 has 13 amino acids. CDR1 and CDR2 (germline): SNHLY, FYNNEI.

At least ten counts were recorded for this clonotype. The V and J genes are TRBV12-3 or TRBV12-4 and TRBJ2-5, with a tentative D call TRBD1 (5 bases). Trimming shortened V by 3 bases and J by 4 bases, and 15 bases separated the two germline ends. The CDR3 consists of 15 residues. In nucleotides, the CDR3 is TGTGCCAGCAGTTTCAGAGGCAGGGTACGAGAGACCCAGTACTTC. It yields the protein CASSFRGRVRETQYF.

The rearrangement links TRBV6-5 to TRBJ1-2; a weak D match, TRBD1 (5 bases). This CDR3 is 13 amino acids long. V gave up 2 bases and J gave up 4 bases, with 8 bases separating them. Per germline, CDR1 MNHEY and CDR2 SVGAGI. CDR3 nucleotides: TGTGCCAGCAGTTACAGACAGAGCTATGGCTACACCTTC. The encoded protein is CASSYRQSYGYTF.

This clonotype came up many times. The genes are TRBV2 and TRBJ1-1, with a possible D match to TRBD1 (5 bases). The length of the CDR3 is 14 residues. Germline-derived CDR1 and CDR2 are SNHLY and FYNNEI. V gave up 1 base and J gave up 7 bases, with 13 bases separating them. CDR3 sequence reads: CASSEGWGVREAFF. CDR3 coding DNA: TGTGCCAGCAGTGAAGGATGGGGGGTTCGTGAAGCTTTCTTT.

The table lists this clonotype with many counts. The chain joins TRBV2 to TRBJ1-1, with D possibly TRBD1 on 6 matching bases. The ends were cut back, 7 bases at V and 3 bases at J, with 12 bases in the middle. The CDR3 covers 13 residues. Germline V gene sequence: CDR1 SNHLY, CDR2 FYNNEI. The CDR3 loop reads CASNGKGDTEAFF. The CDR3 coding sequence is TGTGCCAGCAATGGGAAGGGGGACACTGAAGCTTTCTTT.

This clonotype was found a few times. DNA of the CDR3: TGTGCCTCGAAAGTTACGGGCAGGGTGGGCAATCAGCCCCAGCATTTT. It encodes CASKVTGRVGNQPQHF. The rearrangement links TRBV10-3 to TRBJ1-5, with D perhaps TRBD1 (5 bases). V lost 11 bases, J lost 2 bases, and 22 bases lay in between. This CDR3 is 16 amino acids long. Germline loops: CDR1 ENHRY, CDR2 SYGVKD.

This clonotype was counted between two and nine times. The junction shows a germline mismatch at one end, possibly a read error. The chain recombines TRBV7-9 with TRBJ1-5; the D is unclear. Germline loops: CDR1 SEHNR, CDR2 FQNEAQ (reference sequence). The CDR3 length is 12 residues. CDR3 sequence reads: CASSFWGQAQHF. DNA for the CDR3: TGTGCCAGCAGCTTCTGGGGTCAGGCCCAGCATTTT.

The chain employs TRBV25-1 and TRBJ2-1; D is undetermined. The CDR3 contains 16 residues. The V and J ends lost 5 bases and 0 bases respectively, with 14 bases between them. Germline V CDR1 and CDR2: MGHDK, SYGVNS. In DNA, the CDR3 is TGTGCCAGCAGTCGTCATAGTGCTGGCTCCTACAATGAGCAGTTCTTC. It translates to CASSRHSAGSYNEQFF.

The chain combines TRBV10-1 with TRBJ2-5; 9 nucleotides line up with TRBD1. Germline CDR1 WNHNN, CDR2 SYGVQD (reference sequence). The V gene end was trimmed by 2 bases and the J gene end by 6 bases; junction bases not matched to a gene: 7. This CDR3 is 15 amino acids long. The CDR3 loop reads CASSETKGQGKTQYF. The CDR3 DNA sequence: TGCGCCAGCAGTGAGACAAAGGGACAGGGAAAGACCCAGTACTTC.

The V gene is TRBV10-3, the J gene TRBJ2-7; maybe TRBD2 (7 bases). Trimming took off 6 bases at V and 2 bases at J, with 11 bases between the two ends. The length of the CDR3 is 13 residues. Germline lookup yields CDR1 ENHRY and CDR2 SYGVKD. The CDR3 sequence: CAIRGRGPYEQYF. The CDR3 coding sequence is TGTGCCATCAGGGGGCGGGGGCCCTACGAGCAGTACTTC.

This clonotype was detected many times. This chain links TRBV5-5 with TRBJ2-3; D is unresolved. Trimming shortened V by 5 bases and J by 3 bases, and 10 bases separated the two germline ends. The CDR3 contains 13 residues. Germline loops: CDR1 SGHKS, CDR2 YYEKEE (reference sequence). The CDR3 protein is CASSSESTDTQYF. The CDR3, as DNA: TGTGCCAGCAGTAGTGAGTCTACAGATACGCAGTATTTT.

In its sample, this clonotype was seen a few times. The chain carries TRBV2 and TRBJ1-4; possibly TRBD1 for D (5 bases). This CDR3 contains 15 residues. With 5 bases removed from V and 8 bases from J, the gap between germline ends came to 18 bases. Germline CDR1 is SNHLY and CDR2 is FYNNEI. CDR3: CASSFDGAREEKLFF. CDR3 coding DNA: TGTGCCAGCAGTTTCGACGGGGCTAGGGAGGAAAAACTGTTTTTT.

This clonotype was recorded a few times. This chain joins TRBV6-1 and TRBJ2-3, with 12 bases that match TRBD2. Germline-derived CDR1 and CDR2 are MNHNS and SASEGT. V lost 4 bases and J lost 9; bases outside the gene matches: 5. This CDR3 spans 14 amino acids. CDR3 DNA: TGTGCCAGCAGTGGGGAACTAGCGGGGGGAACGCAGTATTTT. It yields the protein CASSGELAGGTQYF.

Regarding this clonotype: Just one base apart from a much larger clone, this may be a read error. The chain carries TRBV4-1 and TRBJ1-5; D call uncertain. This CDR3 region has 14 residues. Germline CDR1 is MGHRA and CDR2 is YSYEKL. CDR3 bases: TGCCCCAGCAGCCAAAAGGGAGATTTTCAGCCCCAGCATTTT. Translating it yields CPSSQKGDFQPQHF.

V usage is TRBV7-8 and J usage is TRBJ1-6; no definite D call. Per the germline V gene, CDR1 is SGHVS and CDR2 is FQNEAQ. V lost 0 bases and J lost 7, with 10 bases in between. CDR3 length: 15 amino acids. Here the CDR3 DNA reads TGTGCCAGCAGCTTAGCGGGGTACGGGAATTCACCCCTCCACTTT. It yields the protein CASSLAGYGNSPLHF.

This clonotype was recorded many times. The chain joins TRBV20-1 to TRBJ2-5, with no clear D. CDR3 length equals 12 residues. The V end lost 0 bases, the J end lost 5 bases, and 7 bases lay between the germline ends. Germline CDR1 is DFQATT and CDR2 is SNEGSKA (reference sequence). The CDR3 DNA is TGCAGTGCTAGAGATGTCCAGGAGACCCAGTACTTC. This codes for CSARDVQETQYF.

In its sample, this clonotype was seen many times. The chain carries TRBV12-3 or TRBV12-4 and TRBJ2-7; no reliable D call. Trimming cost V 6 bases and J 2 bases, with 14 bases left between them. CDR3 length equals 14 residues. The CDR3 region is CASSSTLEAYEQYF. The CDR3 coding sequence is TGTGCCAGCAGCTCTACCTTAGAGGCCTACGAGCAGTACTTC.

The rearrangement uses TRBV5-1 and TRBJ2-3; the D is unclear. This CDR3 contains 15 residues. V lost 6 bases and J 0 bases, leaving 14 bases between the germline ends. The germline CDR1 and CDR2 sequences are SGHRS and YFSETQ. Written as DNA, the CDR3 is TGCGCCAGCATACCGGACCCTACTAGCACAGATACGCAGTATTTT. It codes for CASIPDPTSTDTQYF.

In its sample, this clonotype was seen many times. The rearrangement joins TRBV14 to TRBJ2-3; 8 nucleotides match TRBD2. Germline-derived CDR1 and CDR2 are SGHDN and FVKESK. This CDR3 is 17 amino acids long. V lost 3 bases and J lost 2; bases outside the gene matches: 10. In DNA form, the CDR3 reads TGTGCCAGCAGCCAGCGCTTCGGACTAGCTGACACAGATACGCAGTATTTT. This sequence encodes CASSQRFGLADTDTQYF. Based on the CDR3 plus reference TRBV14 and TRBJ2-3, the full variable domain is EAGVTQFPSHSVIEKGQTVTLRCDPISGHDNLYWYRRVMGKEIKFLLHFVKESKQDESGMPNNRFLAERTGGTYSTLKVQPAELEDSGVYFCASSQRFGLADTDTQYFGPGTRLTVL.

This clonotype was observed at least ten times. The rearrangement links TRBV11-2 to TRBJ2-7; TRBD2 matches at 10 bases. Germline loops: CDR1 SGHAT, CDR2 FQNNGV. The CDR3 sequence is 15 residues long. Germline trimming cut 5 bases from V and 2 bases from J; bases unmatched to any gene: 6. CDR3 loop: CASSLIAGGTYEQYF. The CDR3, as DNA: TGTGCCAGCAGCCTCATAGCGGGGGGAACCTACGAGCAGTACTTC. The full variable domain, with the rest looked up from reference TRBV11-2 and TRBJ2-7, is EAGVAQSPRYKIIEKRQSVAFWCNPISGHATLYWYQQILGQGPKLLIQFQNNGVVDDSQLPKDRFSAERLKGVDSTLKIQPAKLEDSAVYLCASSLIAGGTYEQYFGPGTRLTVT.

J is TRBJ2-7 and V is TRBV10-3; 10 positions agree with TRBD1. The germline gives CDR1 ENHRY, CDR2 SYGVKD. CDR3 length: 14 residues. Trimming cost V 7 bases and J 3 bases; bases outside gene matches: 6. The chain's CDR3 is CAINPRTGGYEQYF. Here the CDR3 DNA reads TGTGCCATCAATCCACGGACAGGGGGCTACGAGCAGTACTTC.

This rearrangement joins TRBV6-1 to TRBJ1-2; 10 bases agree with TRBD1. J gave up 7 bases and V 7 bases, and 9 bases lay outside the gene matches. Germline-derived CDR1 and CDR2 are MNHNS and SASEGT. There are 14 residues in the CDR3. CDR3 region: CASTTGQGRGGYTF. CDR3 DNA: TGTGCCAGCACCACGGGACAGGGGAGGGGTGGCTACACCTTC.

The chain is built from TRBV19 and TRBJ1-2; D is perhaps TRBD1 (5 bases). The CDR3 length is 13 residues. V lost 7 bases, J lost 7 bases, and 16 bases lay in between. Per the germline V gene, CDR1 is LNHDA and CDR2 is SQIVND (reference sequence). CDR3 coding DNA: TGTGCCAGTACCCAAGGGGACGGAACTGGCTACACCTTC. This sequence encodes CASTQGDGTGYTF.

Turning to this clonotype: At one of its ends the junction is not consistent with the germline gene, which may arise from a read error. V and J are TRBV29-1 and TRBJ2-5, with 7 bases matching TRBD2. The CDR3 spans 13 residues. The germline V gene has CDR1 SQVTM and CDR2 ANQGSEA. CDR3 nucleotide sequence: TGCAGCGCCGGCGGGGGATACCAACAGACCCAGTACTTC. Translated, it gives CSAGGGYQQTQYF.

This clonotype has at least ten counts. The CDR3 DNA sequence: TGCAGTGCTATGACAGAGTCGAACACTGAAGCTTTCTTT. It translates to CSAMTESNTEAFF. The J gene is TRBJ1-1, the V gene TRBV20-1, with D maybe TRBD1 (5 bases). The CDR3 contains 13 residues. CDR1 is DFQATT and CDR2 is SNEGSKA in the germline V gene (reference sequence). V was clipped by 4 bases and J by 1 base, with 10 bases between them.